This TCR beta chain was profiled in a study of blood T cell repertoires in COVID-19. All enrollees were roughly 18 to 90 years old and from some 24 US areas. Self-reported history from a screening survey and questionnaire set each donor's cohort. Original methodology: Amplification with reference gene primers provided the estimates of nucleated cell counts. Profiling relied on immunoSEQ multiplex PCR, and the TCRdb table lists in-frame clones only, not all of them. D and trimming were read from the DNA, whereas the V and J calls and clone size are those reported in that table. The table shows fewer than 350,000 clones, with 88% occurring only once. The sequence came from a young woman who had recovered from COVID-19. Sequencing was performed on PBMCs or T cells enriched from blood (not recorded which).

The CDR3 protein is CSASGRVGTEAFF. CDR3 coding DNA: TGCAGTGCTAGTGGCAGGGTGGGGACTGAAGCTTTCTTT. This sequence joins TRBV20-1 and TRBJ1-1, with D possibly TRBD1 on 5 matching bases. The CDR3 loop spans 13 amino acids. Trimming shortened V by 3 bases and J by 5 bases, and 13 bases separated the two germline ends. Germline values: CDR1 DFQATT, CDR2 SNEGSKA (reference sequence).